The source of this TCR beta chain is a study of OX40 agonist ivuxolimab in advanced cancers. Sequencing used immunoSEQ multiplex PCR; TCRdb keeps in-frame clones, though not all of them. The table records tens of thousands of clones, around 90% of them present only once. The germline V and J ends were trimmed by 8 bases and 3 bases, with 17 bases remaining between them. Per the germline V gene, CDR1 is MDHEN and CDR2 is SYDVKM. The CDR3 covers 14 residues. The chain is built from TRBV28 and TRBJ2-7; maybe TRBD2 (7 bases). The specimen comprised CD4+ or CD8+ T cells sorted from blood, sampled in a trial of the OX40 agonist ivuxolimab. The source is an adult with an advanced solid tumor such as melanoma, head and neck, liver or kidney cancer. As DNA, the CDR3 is TGTGCCAGCGCCGGGGGGCCGCCTGTCTACGAGCAGTACTTC. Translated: CASAGGPPVYEQYF.